This T cell receptor beta chain was recorded in a study of T cell responses to AZD1222 COVID-19 vaccine. Study-level points and caveats: Nearly half of spike-specific TCRs reportedly go after variant regions that carry no mutations.

Of note for this clone: What it binds is unknown.

Some clones are missing from TCRdb's copy, which holds only in-frame ones; the method was immunoSEQ multiplex PCR. The sample consists of approximately 71,000 clones, around nine tenths of them appearing once. Trimming cost V 3 bases and J 6 bases, with 6 bases left between them. The germline V gene encodes CDR1 KGHSH and CDR2 LQKENI. The CDR3 spans 12 residues. The chain links TRBV18 to TRBJ1-3; D is unclear. The receptor was derived from an adult in good health. Sequences were derived from peripheral blood, sampled on day 0 of AZD1222 vaccination. The CDR3 is CASSPSLNTIYF. In DNA, the CDR3 is TGTGCCAGCTCACCCTCGCTAAACACCATATATTTT.